The following is a T cell receptor beta chain sequence with its context. Its antigen target is currently unknown. No much larger clone is present one base from it, and per-base qualities are unavailable. The sample originates from a study of blood T cells in healthy people across ages (dated by TCRdb to between 2015 and 2016). Regarding the complete study: In model experiments, template switching captured roughly one uniquely barcoded TCR beta cDNA molecule for every two T cells. Two additional independent replicas of 1 million unique cDNA reads from the same blood draw were analyzed for two donors (one aged 18 to 30 and one aged 80 or older). To track age-related changes in TCR beta repertoire diversity, the study relied on deep sequencing normalized with unique cDNA molecular identifiers. Donors were grouped into four age groups: young (average approximately 15 years), middle-aged (39), aged (about 59) and long-lived (about 90). Points the paper makes about the study in general: Since profiling was done on bulk unsorted PBMCs, naive and antigen-experienced compartments could not be conclusively compared. As age increased, observed TCR beta diversity per million T cells dropped in a roughly linear way, and a significant reduction was already evident by age 40. There was a strong correlation between observed TCR beta diversity and the percentage of naive T cells measured by flow cytometry. Estimates of total diversity from one million sequenced T cells were regarded as lower bounds and underestimates. Because the CMV infection status of the donors was unknown, age-related changes in expanded clonotypes may potentially have been confounded. Compared with the aged group, more naive CD4+ T cells, fewer expanded clones and increased TCR diversity were shown by the long-lived group, suggesting age selection.

The donors were some 39 Caucasian individuals from Russia, aged roughly 6 to 90 years, who were systemically healthy. Each donor gave 8 to 10 milliliters of peripheral blood, collected into EDTA-treated Vacutainer tubes. Ficoll-Paque density-gradient centrifugation was used to isolate PBMCs, with at least 6.5 million obtained per sample. Total RNA was extracted from PBMCs with Trizol reagent, with at least 5.5 micrograms obtained per sample. The percentages of naive CD45RAhigh/CD27high T cells were determined by flow cytometry on a PBMC aliquot from every donor. Libraries were prepared through 5' RACE. For sequencing, an Illumina HiSeq 2500 was employed. A second roughly 6 to 11 cycle PCR used a sample-barcoded 5' primer and a J-beta primer mix. Each TCR beta cDNA molecule received a unique molecular identifier from a template-switch 5' adaptor carrying 12 random nucleotides. At least 2.5 million CDR3-containing paired-end reads were obtained from each sample. First-strand cDNA was synthesized from all RNA with the Mint cDNA synthesis kit, primed by a TRBC-specific oligonucleotide. Following uracil-DNA glycosylase treatment, a first 18-cycle PCR with universal primers M1SS and BC2_uni_R was performed on all cDNA. In the paper's pipeline: For normalization, 1 million high-quality reads were randomly selected from each sample, with every read carrying a distinct molecular identifier. Instead of being binned into consensus sequences, reads that shared molecular identifiers were thrown out. MiTCR, set to a Q25 quality threshold and the strictest error-elimination algorithm, was used for CDR3 identification, clonotype clustering and error correction. A nonparametric unseen species model using Euler transformation provided a lower-bound estimate of total TCR beta diversity. In-frame beta chains were kept once TCRdb had trimmed the public reads at Q25 with fastp and called clones with MiXCR. Records with the same CDR3 protein are collapsed into one entry carrying the most frequent genes and DNA. TCRdb's processing, not the authors', yielded these V and J calls. This sample gives some 930,000 distinct CDR3 sequences in total; 29% of them show up just once. The ten most abundant clones make up roughly 10% of the sample.

The germline V gene (reference sequence) sets CDR1 to DFQATT and CDR2 to SNEGSKA. A distance of 16 bases separates the germline ends of V and J, which lose 0 bases and 5 bases respectively. Inclusive of the bounding cysteine and phenylalanine, the CDR3 is 15 residues long. The only DNA kept is the CDR3, 45 bases in frame from the first base. These data also featured in a second study, about T cells of mothers and their children. The second paper states: Nine systemically healthy Caucasian individuals served as donors, namely three mothers together with their six children. cDNA synthesis consumed the entire amount of extracted RNA, loaded at around 1.5 ug RNA in each 15 ul reaction. In the second PCR, the M1S primer added sample barcodes and 2-4 random nucleotides. More than 9 million TCR beta CDR3 reads were obtained from each mother, and about 3 million reads were obtained from each child. Thymic selection shapes the output of TCR recombination in a similar way in related and unrelated pairs, and inherited differences have a minor effect. Normalized repertoire overlap was always found to be slightly, but never significantly, higher in related mother-child pairs than in unrelated mother-child pairs. No persistent microchimeric T cell clones were detected, at a sensitivity of roughly 93 clones per million clonotypes. In the study, deep NGS was used to compare the TCR beta repertoires of mothers and children, and features distinguishing related mother-child pairs from unrelated individuals were sought. On average, the children were about 12 +/- 4 years old, while the mothers were about 40 +/- 4 years old. Libraries were sequenced on Illumina HiSeq 2000 with 100+100 nt paired-end reads after adapter ligation with NEBNext reagents. Mother and child libraries were prepared a month apart and sequenced in separate runs to prevent cross-contamination. Between about 500,000 and 2,100,000 distinct TCR beta clonotypes were identified per donor. Naive TCR beta clonotypes were estimated from low-frequency clonotypes matched to each donor's FACS-determined naive share, without sorting.

Sample: blood. This TCR was sampled from a woman between 40 and 55 years old in good health. Here the chain combines TRBV20-1 and TRBJ2-5; the D gene is perhaps TRBD1, from 6 matching bases. The DNA reads as follows: TGCAGTGCTAGAGAAGCCGGGACACCCAGCGAGACCCAGTACTTC. This yields the protein CSAREAGTPSETQYF.